Below, 9 T cell receptor beta chains from the same sample are listed, as sequenced in a study of T cell responses to AZD1222 COVID-19 vaccine (dated by TCRdb to the early 2020s). Library construction relied on the immunoSEQ multiplex PCR assay. In its TCRdb copy, this immuneACCESS table keeps in-frame sequences only and misses some clones. Where compared with another copy, unresolved V genes explain less than half of these, and the others have no known cause. This sample is represented by 120,000 or so clones; around 89% of them were singletons. The ten largest clones take up 11% of the sample. The time point label for this specimen denotes: baseline before first vaccination. The treatment or condition label, read with the paper, signifies: meningococcal conjugate vaccine given as trial control. The sample in question was peripheral blood, obtained on day 0 of MenACWY control vaccination. The source is an adult in good health.

This chain connects TRBV2 to TRBJ1-5; 10 nucleotides line up with TRBD1. This CDR3 has 17 residues. V was clipped by 6 bases and J by 4 bases; unmatched bases: 12. CDR1 and CDR2 from the germline V gene are SNHLY and FYNNEI. CDR3 nucleotides: TGTGCCAGCAGGCCGGGACAGGGGCTGTGGACTAATCAGCCCCAGCATTTT. Protein sequence: CASRPGQGLWTNQPQHF. Full variable domain (outside the CDR3, taken from reference TRBV2 and TRBJ1-5): EPEVTQTPSHQVTQMGQEVILRCVPISNHLYFYWYRQILGQKVEFLVSFYNNEISEKSEIFDDQFSVERPDGSNFTLKIRSTKLEDSAMYFCASRPGQGLWTNQPQHFGDGTRLSIL.

The chain employs TRBV18 and TRBJ1-2; D is possibly TRBD1 (5 bases). CDR3 size: 15 residues. Between the trimmed V and J ends, which lost 0 bases and 7 bases, there was a span of 15 bases. The germline gives CDR1 KGHSH, CDR2 LQKENI. The CDR3 bases are TGTGCCAGCTCACCACCCTTTTCTAGGGGCATTGGCTACACCTTC. It codes for CASSPPFSRGIGYTF.

This chain links TRBV6-5 with TRBJ2-4, with unresolved D. Germline CDR1 and CDR2: MNHEY and SVGAGI. Trimming left V 2 bases short and J 0 bases short, with 11 bases between. This CDR3 contains 16 residues. DNA for the CDR3: TGTGCCAGCAGTTACGGGAACGGAGTAGCCAAAAACATTCAGTACTTC. It translates to CASSYGNGVAKNIQYF.

The count of this clone is one. The V gene is TRBV7-8, the J gene TRBJ1-1; no reliable D call. CDR1 and CDR2 (germline): SGHVS, FQNEAQ. Trimming stripped 4 bases from V and 1 base from J, with 10 bases between. The CDR3 has 14 residues. DNA of the CDR3: TGTGCCAGCAGCTCGGACGGATGGAACACTGAAGCTTTCTTT. Its translation: CASSSDGWNTEAFF.

The chain links TRBV25-1 to TRBJ1-6, with D uncertain. Between the trimmed V and J ends, which lost 1 base and 7 bases, there was a span of 5 bases. Per the germline V gene, CDR1 is MGHDK and CDR2 is SYGVNS. The length of the CDR3 is 13 residues. DNA of the CDR3: TGTGCCAGCAGTGAATTGTTGAATTCACCCCTCCACTTT. Its translation is CASSELLNSPLHF.

The V gene is TRBV9, the J gene TRBJ1-1; TRBD1 aligns across 9 bases. This CDR3 has 15 amino acids. In germline, CDR1 is SGDLS, CDR2 YYNGEE. Losses at the gene ends were 3 bases for V and 5 bases for J; bases not matched to a gene: 8. This chain's CDR3 is CASSALTGGKTEAFF. The CDR3 nucleotides read TGTGCCAGCAGCGCGCTGACAGGGGGAAAGACTGAAGCTTTCTTT.

This CDR3 reads CASSQRQGPHEQYF. The CDR3 bases are TGTGCCAGCAGCCAAAGACAGGGGCCCCACGAGCAGTACTTC. The chain uses TRBV7-2 and TRBJ2-7; 8 nucleotides line up with TRBD1. The CDR3 loop spans 14 amino acids. CDR1 and CDR2 from the germline V gene are SGHTA and FQGNSA. With V trimmed by 5 bases and J by 5 bases, 8 bases remained unmatched. The variable domain in full, completed from reference TRBV7-2 and TRBJ2-7, reads GAGVSQSPSNKVTEKGKDVELRCDPISGHTALYWYRQSLGQGLEFLIYFQGNSAPDKSGLPSDRFSAERTGGSVSTLTIQRTQQEDSAVYLCASSQRQGPHEQYFGPGTRLTVT.

V usage is TRBV11-2 and J usage is TRBJ1-2; 7 bases are a match to TRBD1. The CDR3 covers 18 residues. J gave up 8 bases and V 5 bases, and 23 bases lay outside the gene matches. Germline assignment: CDR1 SGHAT and CDR2 FQNNGV. The CDR3 DNA is TGTGCCAGCAGCGGAGGGGGCCTGTCCAGGACGATAGTAGGGGGCTACACCTTC. This encodes CASSGGGLSRTIVGGYTF.

This clone showed up just once. The chain couples TRBV29-1 to TRBJ1-2; 10 nucleotides line up with TRBD1. CDR1 and CDR2 (germline): SQVTM, ANQGSEA. V gave up 0 bases and J gave up 7 bases; unmatched junction bases: 5. The CDR3 consists of 14 residues. CDR3 in amino acids: CSVEDFRDRGGYTF. CDR3 in DNA: TGCAGCGTTGAAGATTTCCGGGACAGGGGTGGCTACACCTTC.